This entry lists 9 T cell receptor beta chains sequenced from one sample in a study of blood T cell repertoires in COVID-19. TCRdb keeps only in-frame clones here, not all; method: immunoSEQ multiplex PCR. The sample lists about 250,000 clones, around 84% occurring once. Sequenced: PBMCs or T cells enriched from blood (not recorded which). All receptors come from a man aged 18-30 years who had recovered from COVID-19.

This sequence joins TRBV4-1 and TRBJ1-6, with D possibly matching TRBD1 (5 bases). CDR3 size: 14 residues. V lost 1 base and J lost 7, with 8 bases in between. CDR1 and CDR2 (germline): MGHRA, YSYEKL. CDR3 sequence (DNA): TGCGCCAGCAGCCAAGTGGGGCAGAATTCACCCCTCCACTTT. This codes for CASSQVGQNSPLHF.

The chain carries TRBV30 and TRBJ1-2; D gene uncertain. The CDR3 runs to 13 residues. V was pared by 0 bases and J by 6 bases, with 11 bases between. CDR1 GTSNPN and CDR2 SVGIG come from the germline V gene (reference sequence). The CDR3 spells CAWSVQSQNGYTF. The CDR3 DNA follows: TGTGCCTGGAGTGTACAATCTCAGAATGGCTACACCTTC.

The CDR3 loop reads CASSWDRDSTEAFF. As DNA, the CDR3 is TGTGCCAGCAGTTGGGACAGGGACAGCACTGAAGCTTTCTTT. The rearrangement joins TRBV6-5 to TRBJ1-1; 9 positions match TRBD1. The CDR3 is 14 residues long. Per germline, CDR1 MNHEY and CDR2 SVGAGI. The junction had 4 bases not matched to a gene; V was cut back by 4 bases and J by 4 bases.

In its sample, this clone was seen once. DNA of the CDR3: TGTGCCAGCAGCTTCCGAGGGGGGGCGCCCGGGGAGCTGTTTTTT. Translated: CASSFRGGAPGELFF. The J gene is TRBJ2-2, the V gene TRBV5-4; maybe TRBD2 (7 bases). The CDR3 is made up of 15 amino acids. V was clipped by 2 bases and J by 6 bases, with 14 bases between them. Germline values: CDR1 SGHNT, CDR2 YYREEE (reference sequence).

This chain connects TRBV7-8 to TRBJ2-7; TRBD2 aligns across 10 bases. The J segment lost 4 bases and the V segment lost 3 bases, leaving 6 bases of the junction unmatched. The CDR3 length is 15 residues. Germline CDR1 is SGHVS and CDR2 is FQNEAQ. Here the CDR3 reads CASSFFTSGIYEQYF. CDR3 in DNA: TGTGCCAGCAGCTTTTTTACTAGCGGGATATACGAGCAGTACTTC.

The genes are TRBV15 and TRBJ2-1, with D tentatively TRBD1 (6 bases). The CDR3 spans 16 residues. Germline CDR1 reads LNHNV; CDR2 reads YYDKDF (reference sequence). Trimming pared 5 bases from V and 4 bases from J, leaving 18 bases between. CDR3 protein: CATSETRQALYNEQFF. In DNA form, the CDR3 reads TGTGCCACCAGCGAAACCAGACAGGCCTTATACAATGAGCAGTTCTTC.

This sequence joins TRBV27 and TRBJ2-1; 9 bases map to TRBD2. CDR1 and CDR2 from the germline V gene are MNHEY and SMNVEV (reference sequence). V shed 2 bases and J 12 bases; nucleotides not matched to a gene: 20. This CDR3 region has 18 residues. The DNA of the CDR3 is TGTGCCAGCAGTTTAACGCAAATAGTGGCGGGAGGGCCCTCGGGGCAGTTCTTC. It codes for CASSLTQIVAGGPSGQFF.

The chain recombines TRBV7-8 with TRBJ2-2; 8 bases match TRBD2. This CDR3 has 15 amino acids. The V gene's germline CDR1 is SGHVS and CDR2 FQNEAQ. After removal of 3 bases from V and 2 bases from J, the junction contained 2 bases not matched to a gene. CDR3 nucleotide sequence: TGTGCCAGCAGCTTCGGGGGGGCTAACACCGGGGAGCTGTTTTTT. Translated: CASSFGGANTGELFF.

This clone has only one observation. Other DNA sequences in this specimen translate into the identical CDR3. The chain uses TRBV18 and TRBJ1-2, with 9 bases matching TRBD1. The V segment lost 3 bases and the J segment 0 bases; nucleotides outside the gene matches: 2. Looked up from germline, CDR1 is KGHSH and CDR2 is LQKENI. This CDR3 region has 15 residues. The CDR3 loop is CASSPGTGTNYGYTF. CDR3 nucleotide sequence: TGTGCCAGCTCACCTGGGACAGGGACTAACTATGGCTACACCTTC.